The rows below give T cell receptor beta chains drawn from one sample of a study of cytomegalovirus exposure and HLA in healthy donors. Measured with immunoSEQ multiplex PCR; TCRdb has only the in-frame clones, and not every one. The sample includes about 170,000 clones, 73% of them seen just once. Sequenced input: PBMCs. These receptors were taken from a woman between 18 and 30 years old in good health and CMV-seropositive. The CDR3 runs from the conserved cysteine through the conserved F or W. The order of the fields is D gene, J gene, clone size, V gene, CDR3 protein, CDR3 DNA. A D gene is named only where the DNA matches it firmly. Not all rows give a size; the values are once, few, many and, for expanded clones, a class.

TRBD2	TRBJ2-1	-	TRBV30	CAGSGGFTYNEQFF	TGTGCCGGGAGCGGGGGTTTCACCTACAATGAGCAGTTCTTC
-	TRBJ1-4	-	TRBV30	CAWSVPSNEKLFF	TGTGCCTGGAGTGTACCAAGCAATGAAAAACTGTTTTTT
-	TRBJ1-3	-	TRBV29-1	CSVGSEGNTIYF	TGCAGCGTTGGTTCGGAGGGAAACACCATATATTTT
TRBD1	TRBJ1-4	once	TRBV18	CASSPQGLNRQGSAEKLFF	TGTGCCAGCTCACCCCAAGGATTGAATAGACAGGGATCGGCAGAAAAACTGTTTTTT
TRBD1	TRBJ2-3	-	TRBV28	CASQGALTDTQYF	TGTGCCAGCCAGGGGGCCCTCACAGATACGCAGTATTTT
-	TRBJ1-3	-	TRBV30	CAWSVAGGFSGNTIYF	TGTGCCTGGAGTGTAGCGGGGGGGTTCTCTGGAAACACCATATATTTT
TRBD2	TRBJ2-3	-	TRBV7-2	CATGSGGAVDTQYF	TGTGCCACCGGTAGCGGGGGGGCCGTCGATACGCAGTATTTT
-	TRBJ2-1	-	TRBV6-5	CASSSEAGNNEQFF	TGTGCCAGCAGTTCGGAGGCGGGAAACAATGAGCAGTTCTTC
TRBD2	TRBJ2-1	-	TRBV29-1	CSARGQRGVSYNEQFF	TGCAGCGCCCGAGGCCAGCGGGGGGTCTCCTACAATGAGCAGTTCTTC
TRBD1	TRBJ1-2	-	TRBV5-8	CASSLAGTGGPYGYTF	TGTGCCAGCAGCTTGGCAGGGACAGGGGGCCCCTATGGCTACACCTTC
-	TRBJ1-3	-	TRBV4-1	CASSQGVGNTIYF	TGCGCCAGCAGCCAAGGTGTAGGAAACACCATATATTTT
-	TRBJ1-1	-	TRBV15	CATSAGTTNTEAFF	TGTGCCACCAGTGCCGGGACAACGAACACTGAAGCTTTCTTT
-	TRBJ1-5	-	TRBV7-8	CASSLCGGGRCNQPQHF	TGTGCCAGCAGCTTGTGTGGGGGGGGACGGTGCAATCAGCCCCAGCATTTT
-	TRBJ1-1	-	TRBV6-5	CASSYMAGRDTEAFF	TGTGCCAGCAGTTATATGGCAGGGAGGGACACTGAAGCTTTCTTT